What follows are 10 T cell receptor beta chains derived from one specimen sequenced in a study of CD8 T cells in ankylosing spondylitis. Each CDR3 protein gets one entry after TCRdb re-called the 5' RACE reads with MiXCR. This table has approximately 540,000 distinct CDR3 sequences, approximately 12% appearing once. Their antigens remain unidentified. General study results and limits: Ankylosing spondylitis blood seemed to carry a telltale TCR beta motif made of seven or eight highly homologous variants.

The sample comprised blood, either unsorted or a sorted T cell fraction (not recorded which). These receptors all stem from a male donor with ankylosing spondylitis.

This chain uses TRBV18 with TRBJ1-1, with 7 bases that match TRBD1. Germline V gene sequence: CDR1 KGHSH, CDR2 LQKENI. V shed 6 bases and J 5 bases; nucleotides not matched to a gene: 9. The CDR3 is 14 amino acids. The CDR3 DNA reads TGTGCCAGCTCGGCGACATCAGGGGGAACTGAAGCTTTCTTT. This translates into CASSATSGGTEAFF.

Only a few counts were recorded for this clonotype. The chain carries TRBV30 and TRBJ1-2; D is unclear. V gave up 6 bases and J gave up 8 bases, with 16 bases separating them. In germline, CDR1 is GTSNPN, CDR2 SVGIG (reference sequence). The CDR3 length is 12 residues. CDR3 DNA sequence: TGTGCCTGTCGAGTAGCGGTGCGCGGCTACACCTTC. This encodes CACRVAVRGYTF.

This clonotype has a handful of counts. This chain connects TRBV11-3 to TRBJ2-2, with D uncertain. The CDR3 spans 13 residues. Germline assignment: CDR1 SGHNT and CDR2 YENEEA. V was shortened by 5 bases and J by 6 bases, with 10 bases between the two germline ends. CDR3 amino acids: CASSPGAPGELFF. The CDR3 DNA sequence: TGTGCCAGCAGCCCAGGAGCACCCGGGGAGCTGTTTTTT. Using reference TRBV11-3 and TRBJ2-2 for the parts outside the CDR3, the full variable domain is EAGVVQSPRYKIIEKKQPVAFWCNPISGHNTLYWYLQNLGQGPELLIRYENEEAVDDSQLPKDRFSAERLKGVDSTLKIQPAELGDSAVYLCASSPGAPGELFFGEGSRLTVL.

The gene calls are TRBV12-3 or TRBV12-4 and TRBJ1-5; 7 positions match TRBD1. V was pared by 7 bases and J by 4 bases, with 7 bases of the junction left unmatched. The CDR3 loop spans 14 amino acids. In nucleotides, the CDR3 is TGTGCCAGCACCCGACAGGGAACAAATCAGCCCCAGCATTTT. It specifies CASTRQGTNQPQHF.

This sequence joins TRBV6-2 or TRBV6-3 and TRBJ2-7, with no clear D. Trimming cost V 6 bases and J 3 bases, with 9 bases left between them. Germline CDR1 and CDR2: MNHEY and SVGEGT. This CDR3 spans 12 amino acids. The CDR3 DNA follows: TGTGCCAGCAGCCATTTAAGCTACGAGCAGTACTTC. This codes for CASSHLSYEQYF.

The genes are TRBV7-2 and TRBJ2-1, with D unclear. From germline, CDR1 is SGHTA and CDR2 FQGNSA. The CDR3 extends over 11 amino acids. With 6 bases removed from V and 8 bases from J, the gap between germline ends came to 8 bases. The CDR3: CASSRQDEQFF. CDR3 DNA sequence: TGTGCCAGCAGTAGGCAGGATGAGCAGTTCTTC.

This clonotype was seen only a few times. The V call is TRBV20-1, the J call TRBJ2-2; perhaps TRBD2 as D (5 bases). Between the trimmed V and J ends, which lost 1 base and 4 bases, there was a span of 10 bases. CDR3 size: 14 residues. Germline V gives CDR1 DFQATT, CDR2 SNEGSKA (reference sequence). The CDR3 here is CSARAGRSTGELFF. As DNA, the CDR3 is TGCAGTGCTAGAGCGGGGAGAAGCACCGGGGAGCTGTTTTTT.

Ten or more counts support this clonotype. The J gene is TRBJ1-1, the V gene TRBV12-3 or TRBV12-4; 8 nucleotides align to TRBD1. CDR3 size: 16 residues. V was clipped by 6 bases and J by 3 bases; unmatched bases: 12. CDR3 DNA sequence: TGTGCCAGCAGGCAAGCCTTACAGGGGGTTCACACTGAAGCTTTCTTT. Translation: CASRQALQGVHTEAFF.

This CDR3 reads CSASVASSTEAFF. DNA of the CDR3: TGCAGTGCTAGCGTCGCCTCAAGCACTGAAGCTTTCTTT. The chain joins TRBV20-1 to TRBJ1-1, with D hard to call. CDR3 length: 13 amino acids. The germline gives CDR1 DFQATT, CDR2 SNEGSKA (reference sequence). V was shortened by 3 bases and J by 4 bases, with 12 bases between the two germline ends.

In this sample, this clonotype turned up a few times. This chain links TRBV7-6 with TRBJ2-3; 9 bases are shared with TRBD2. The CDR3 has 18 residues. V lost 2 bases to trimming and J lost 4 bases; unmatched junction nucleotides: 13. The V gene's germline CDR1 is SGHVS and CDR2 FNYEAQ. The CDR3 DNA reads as TGTGCCAGCAGCTTACTCGGCCTGACTAGCGGTGGCGCAGATACGCAGTATTTT. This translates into CASSLLGLTSGGADTQYF.